What follows are 17 T cell receptor beta chains derived from one specimen sequenced in a study of T cell repertoires in cytomegalovirus infection (dated by TCRdb to the late 2010s). Sequencing took place on an Illumina HiSeq 1500. Using fastp trimming at Q25 and MiXCR clonotype assembly, TCRdb reanalyzed the public sequencing data and kept in-frame beta chains. Each entry merges the rows of one CDR3 protein and shows their most common DNA and genes. A total of under 200,000 distinct CDR3 sequences appear in this sample, 8% to 10% of them only once. The top ten hold roughly 4.8% of the sample. The specimen was PBMCs. The receptors come from a human donor in good health (CMV status not recorded). Some clones in this sample may be carry-over from other donors' samples.

In this sample, this clonotype turned up many times. V is TRBV6-6 and J is TRBJ2-3, with D possibly being TRBD2 (6 bases). The germline V gene encodes CDR1 MNHNY and CDR2 SVGAGI (reference sequence). V was cut by 5 bases and J by 9 bases, with 15 bases left in between. This CDR3 is built from 13 residues. CDR3: CASSPLTGSTQYF. CDR3 DNA sequence: TGTGCCAGCAGTCCTCTGACCGGGAGCACGCAGTATTTT.

The chain combines TRBV29-1 with TRBJ1-2; 8 bases are a match to TRBD1. In germline, CDR1 is SQVTM, CDR2 ANQGSEA. This CDR3 has 13 residues. V was clipped by 4 bases and J by 0 bases; unmatched bases: 1. In nucleotides, the CDR3 is TGCAGCGTTGCAGGGGGCCCTAACTATGGCTACACCTTC. Its protein is CSVAGGPNYGYTF.

In its sample, this clonotype was seen many times. The V gene is TRBV20-1, the J gene TRBJ2-3, with 7 bases aligning to TRBD1. The V gene end was trimmed by 2 bases and the J gene end by 14 bases; junction bases not matched to a gene: 16. From germline, CDR1 is DFQATT and CDR2 SNEGSKA (reference sequence). CDR3 length: 14 residues. CDR3: CSARTTGNFIEVYF. The CDR3, as DNA: TGCAGTGCTAGAACGACAGGGAACTTTATCGAAGTGTATTTT.

This clonotype was observed at least ten times. CDR3 nucleotide sequence: TGTGCCAGTAGTAGAGACATGAACACCGGGGAGCTGTTTTTT. Its translation is CASSRDMNTGELFF. The rearrangement joins TRBV19 to TRBJ2-2; D remains unclear. Looked up from germline, CDR1 is LNHDA and CDR2 is SQIVND (reference sequence). The CDR3 totals 14 residues. Trimming removed 4 bases from V and 1 base from J, with 7 bases in between.

This clonotype came up many times. The chain joins TRBV28 to TRBJ1-5; D remains unclear. Per the germline V gene, CDR1 is MDHEN and CDR2 is SYDVKM. The CDR3 extends over 14 amino acids. V gave up 5 bases and J gave up 0 bases, with 8 bases separating them. In DNA form, the CDR3 reads TGTGCCAGCAGTCCGGGTGATAGCAATCAGCCCCAGCATTTT. This sequence encodes CASSPGDSNQPQHF.

At least ten counts were recorded for this clonotype. The CDR3 is CASSTSGITDTQYF. In DNA form, the CDR3 reads TGTGCCAGCAGTACTAGCGGGATTACAGATACGCAGTATTTT. The chain uses TRBV6-2 or TRBV6-3 and TRBJ2-3; 10 nucleotides match TRBD2. Germline V lookup: CDR1 MNHEY, CDR2 SVGEGT. V trimming: 5 bases; J trimming: 3 bases; junction bases outside the gene matches: 2. This CDR3 has 14 residues.

This clonotype has ten or more counts. The gene calls are TRBV28 and TRBJ2-7; D not resolved. V lost 8 bases to trimming and J lost 2 bases, with 13 bases between them. Germline CDR1 is MDHEN and CDR2 is SYDVKM. The CDR3 extends over 13 amino acids. Here the CDR3 DNA reads TGTGCCAGCTGTGGCGCCCCGACCTACGAGCAGTACTTC. This gives the protein CASCGAPTYEQYF.

The chain employs TRBV14 and TRBJ1-2; D unclear. Germline loops: CDR1 SGHDN, CDR2 FVKESK. The CDR3 totals 14 residues. The germline V and J ends were trimmed by 4 bases and 2 bases, with 11 bases remaining between them. The CDR3 DNA reads TGTGCCAGCAGCCCCCGAGGACCGAACTATGGCTACACCTTC. Protein: CASSPRGPNYGYTF.

This clonotype was detected only a few times. This chain links TRBV4-3 with TRBJ1-1, with 8 bases matching TRBD1. V lost 2 bases to trimming and J lost 2 bases; unmatched junction nucleotides: 7. This CDR3 is built from 16 residues. Germline CDR1 and CDR2: LGHNA and YSLEER. CDR3 in amino acids: CASSQNLGQGNTEAFF. The CDR3, as DNA: TGCGCCAGCAGCCAAAATTTAGGACAGGGTAACACTGAAGCTTTCTTT.

This chain connects TRBV7-2 to TRBJ2-7; a weak D match, TRBD2 (6 bases). Trimming stripped 1 base from V and 3 bases from J, with 13 bases between. The CDR3 runs to 15 residues. Germline lookup yields CDR1 SGHTA and CDR2 FQGNSA. The CDR3 spells CASSLGIGGNYEQYF. CDR3 DNA: TGTGCCAGCAGCTTAGGGATCGGAGGGAACTACGAGCAGTACTTC.

This clonotype came up many times. The gene calls are TRBV20-1 and TRBJ1-5; D is ambiguous. Trimming stripped 6 bases from V and 1 base from J, with 19 bases between. Germline loops: CDR1 DFQATT, CDR2 SNEGSKA (reference sequence). CDR3 length: 16 residues. The DNA of the CDR3 is TGCAGTGCGTTCGTTAGTGGCGTTTTGAGCAATCAGCCCCAGCATTTT. Encoded protein: CSAFVSGVLSNQPQHF.

In this sample, this clonotype turned up many times. The CDR3 DNA follows: TGTGCCAGCAGTCGCCGGCGTAATCCGGGACAGGGGTTCGAGCAGTACTTC. Amino acid sequence: CASSRRRNPGQGFEQYF. The chain recombines TRBV6-2 or TRBV6-3 with TRBJ2-7; the match to TRBD1 covers 10 bases. The ends lost 5 bases at V and 6 bases at J; junction bases unmatched: 16. This CDR3 is 17 amino acids long. Per germline, CDR1 MNHEY and CDR2 SVGEGT.

This clonotype showed up just a few times. The chain employs TRBV2 and TRBJ1-6; TRBD1 matches 9 bases. Per germline, CDR1 SNHLY and CDR2 FYNNEI. V gave up 4 bases and J gave up 0 bases; unmatched junction bases: 13. This CDR3 is built from 20 residues. CDR3 amino acids: CASSGPAVGTGNSYNSPLHF. CDR3 nucleotide sequence: TGTGCCAGCAGTGGACCCGCCGTCGGGACAGGGAACTCCTATAATTCACCCCTCCACTTT.

The V and J genes are TRBV27 and TRBJ2-7; possibly TRBD1 for D (6 bases). This CDR3 region has 13 residues. V was clipped by 4 bases and J by 4 bases, with 11 bases between them. The V gene's germline CDR1 is MNHEY and CDR2 SMNVEV (reference sequence). The CDR3 sequence: CASSSSQGYEQYF. CDR3 nucleotides: TGTGCCAGCAGTTCCTCACAGGGTTACGAGCAGTACTTC.

The chain joins TRBV9 to TRBJ1-1; D is unclear. Germline CDR1 is SGDLS and CDR2 is YYNGEE. The CDR3 consists of 14 residues. Trimming shortened V by 0 bases and J by 1 base, and 7 bases separated the two germline ends. The CDR3 region is CASSVVAGNTEAFF. Here the CDR3 DNA reads TGTGCCAGCAGCGTAGTAGCAGGGAACACTGAAGCTTTCTTT.

This chain connects TRBV7-9 to TRBJ2-7; a weak D match, TRBD2 (5 bases). In germline, CDR1 is SEHNR, CDR2 FQNEAQ (reference sequence). The CDR3 is made up of 15 amino acids. With 1 base removed from V and 6 bases from J, the gap between germline ends came to 16 bases. The CDR3, as DNA: TGTGCCAGCAGCTTAGACGGTAGGCCTAGCAGCGAGCAGTACTTC. This sequence encodes CASSLDGRPSSEQYF.

This clonotype was found many times. The V and J genes are TRBV5-1 and TRBJ2-7, with 7 bases fitting TRBD1. The germline CDR1 and CDR2 sequences are SGHRS and YFSETQ. The CDR3 covers 15 residues. V lost 0 bases to trimming and J lost 6 bases; unmatched junction nucleotides: 9. The CDR3 coding sequence is TGCGCCAGCAGCTTGGATCCGGGACAGCAGGGCGAGCAGTACTTC. It encodes CASSLDPGQQGEQYF. The whole variable domain, filled in from reference TRBV5-1 and TRBJ2-7, reads KAGVTQTPRYLIKTRGQQVTLSCSPISGHRSVSWYQQTPGQGLQFLFEYFSETQRNKGNFPGRFSGRQFSNSRSEMNVSTLELGDSALYLCASSLDPGQQGEQYFGPGTRLTVT.